The 4 T cell receptor beta chains below were found in one sample sequenced in a study of T cells in Graves' hyperthyroidism and ophthalmopathy. RNA transcripts provided the source from which TCR beta CDR3 regions were amplified. First-round RT-PCR with HTBI primers amplified the TCR CDR3 region. TCRdb re-derived calls from the multiplex PCR reads in MiXCR, one entry per CDR3 protein. The table has about 380,000 distinct CDR3 sequences, about 18% seen once; the top ten hold about 38%. The specimen was blood. These receptors came from a man younger than 30 with Graves' ophthalmopathy.

The chain joins TRBV6-1 to TRBJ2-2; no definite D call. This CDR3 spans 13 amino acids. With 7 bases removed from V and 0 bases from J, the gap between germline ends came to 6 bases. The germline gives CDR1 MNHNS, CDR2 SASEGT. CDR3 in DNA: TGTGCCAGCAAGGCGTCGAACACCGGGGAGCTGTTTTTT. Amino acids: CASKASNTGELFF.

This clonotype came up many times. The chain combines TRBV3-1 with TRBJ2-7, with TRBD2 matching 10 bases. This CDR3 region has 16 residues. Germline V gene data show CDR1 as LGHDT and CDR2 as YNNKEL (reference sequence). V shed 2 bases and J 1 base; nucleotides not matched to a gene: 5. The CDR3 DNA sequence: TGTGCCAGCAGCCAACTACTAGCGGGGTTGTCCTACGAGCAGTACTTC. Amino acid sequence: CASSQLLAGLSYEQYF.

This clonotype was recorded at least ten times. The chain couples TRBV6-1 to TRBJ2-5; no clear D gene. The CDR3 loop spans 13 amino acids. The germline V gene has CDR1 MNHNS and CDR2 SASEGT. Between the trimmed V and J ends, which lost 6 bases and 1 base, there was a span of 9 bases. The CDR3 here is CASRSLPQETQYF. In DNA form, the CDR3 reads TGTGCCAGCAGGAGCCTCCCCCAAGAGACCCAGTACTTC.

There are a few counts of this clonotype. The J gene is TRBJ1-2, the V gene TRBV19; no definite D call. V lost 3 bases and J 3 bases, leaving 8 bases between the germline ends. The CDR3 sequence is 13 residues long. CDR1 and CDR2 (germline): LNHDA, SQIVND (reference sequence). The DNA for the CDR3 is TGTGCCAGTAGTATTAGGGAATACTATGGCTACACCTTC. Its translation: CASSIREYYGYTF.